Listed below are T cell receptor beta chains from one sample, sequenced in a study of blood T cell repertoires in COVID-19. The table came from immunoSEQ multiplex PCR; TCRdb's copy has only in-frame clones and leaves some out. Among around 220,000 clones listed, approximately 78% were seen once. Sample: peripheral blood. The origin of the receptors is an elderly woman with acute or convalescent COVID-19. CDR3s include the opening cysteine and the closing phenylalanine or tryptophan. The D gene is left open where the match is weak. Size is omitted from some rows. Given values are once, few, many or a class for expanded clones.

D gene,V gene,clone size,J gene,CDR3 protein,CDR3 DNA
-,TRBV10-3,-,TRBJ2-7,CAIRDGTLKEQYF,TGTGCCATCAGAGACGGGACTCTGAAGGAGCAGTACTTC
-,TRBV6-2/TRBV6-3,-,TRBJ1-2,CASSLLRGGYGYTF,TGTGCCAGCAGTCTCCTCAGAGGCGGCTATGGCTACACCTTC
TRBD1,TRBV2,-,TRBJ1-4,CASRDRETNEKLFF,TGTGCCAGCAGGGACAGGGAAACTAATGAAAAACTGTTTTTT
TRBD1,TRBV30,-,TRBJ1-6,CAWSNRGGSPLHF,TGTGCCTGGAGTAACAGGGGTGGATCACCCCTCCACTTT
TRBD1,TRBV7-6,-,TRBJ2-2,CASRGQGQNTGELFF,TGTGCCAGCAGGGGACAGGGGCAGAACACCGGGGAGCTGTTTTTT
-,TRBV3-1/TRBV3-2,-,TRBJ1-2,CASSQSGGGYGYTF,TGTGCCAGCAGCCAAAGTGGGGGGGGCTATGGCTACACCTTC
-,TRBV5-8,-,TRBJ1-3,CASSLETVFSGNTIYF,TGTGCCAGCAGCTTGGAAACGGTCTTCTCTGGAAACACCATATATTTT
TRBD1,TRBV14,-,TRBJ1-2,CASSYSGTANYGYTF,TGTGCCAGCAGCTATTCCGGGACAGCTAACTATGGCTACACCTTC
TRBD1,TRBV10-3,-,TRBJ1-2,CAISYDRGQGYTF,TGTGCCATCAGTTATGACAGGGGGCAAGGCTACACCTTC
-,TRBV5-3,few,TRBJ2-7,CARSKPRPKVPSGSYEQYF,TGTGCCAGAAGCAAGCCGAGACCCAAAGTCCCGAGCGGGTCCTACGAGCAGTACTTC
-,TRBV18,-,TRBJ2-7,CASSPGLAATYEQYF,TGTGCCAGCTCACCAGGGCTAGCTGCCACCTACGAGCAGTACTTC
TRBD2,TRBV11-1,-,TRBJ2-2,CASSLLAGAGTGELFF,TGTGCCAGCAGCTTATTAGCGGGAGCGGGCACCGGGGAGCTGTTTTTT
-,TRBV9,-,TRBJ2-6,CASSVSSGANVLTF,TGTGCCAGCAGCGTATCGTCGGGGGCCAACGTCCTGACTTTC
-,TRBV7-9,-,TRBJ1-2,CASSQGGGYTF,TGTGCCAGCAGTCAAGGAGGGGGCTACACCTTC
-,TRBV21-1,-,TRBJ2-3,CASSTRWTGADTQYF,TGTGCCAGCAGCACCCGATGGACAGGGGCAGATACGCAGTATTTT
TRBD2,TRBV19,-,TRBJ2-7,CASRPSAGSGSGGEQYF,TGTGCCAGTAGACCCTCCGCGGGTAGCGGGAGTGGAGGCGAGCAGTACTTC
TRBD2,TRBV10-2,-,TRBJ2-1,CASRDGLAGPNEQFF,TGCGCCAGCAGGGATGGACTAGCGGGGCCTAATGAGCAGTTCTTC
-,TRBV5-1,-,TRBJ2-1,CASGDSYNEQFF,TGCGCCAGCGGCGACAGTTACAATGAGCAGTTCTTC
-,TRBV6-2/TRBV6-3,-,TRBJ1-1,CASSYKKHTEAFF,TGTGCCAGCAGTTACAAGAAGCACACTGAAGCTTTCTTT
TRBD1,TRBV7-9,few,TRBJ1-2,CASSSGTGNYGYTF,TGTGCCAGCAGCTCCGGGACAGGGAACTATGGCTACACCTTC
-,TRBV12-3/TRBV12-4,-,TRBJ2-1,CASSSYNEQFF,TGTGCCAGCAGCAGCTACAATGAGCAGTTCTTC
TRBD2,TRBV2,-,TRBJ2-7,CASSPARLAGTYEQYF,TGTGCCAGCAGTCCCGCCCGACTAGCGGGCACCTACGAGCAGTACTTC
-,TRBV7-8,-,TRBJ1-2,CASSLERERKGYTF,TGTGCCAGCAGCTTAGAAAGGGAGCGGAAGGGCTACACCTTC
-,TRBV9,once,TRBJ1-3,CASSPQGGNTIYF,TGTGCCAGCAGCCCCCAGGGGGGAAACACCATATATTTT
TRBD2,TRBV3-1/TRBV3-2,-,TRBJ2-7,CASSQAPSGVSYEQYF,TGTGCCAGCAGCCAAGCGCCTAGCGGGGTCTCCTACGAGCAGTACTTC
-,TRBV5-1,-,TRBJ2-1,CASSLEGQGYNEQFF,TGCGCCAGCAGCTTGGAGGGACAAGGCTACAATGAGCAGTTCTTC
-,TRBV5-1,few,TRBJ1-4,CASSSDAGVHEKLFF,TGCGCCAGCAGCTCGGACGCCGGGGTACATGAAAAACTGTTTTTT
-,TRBV7-8,once,TRBJ2-7,CASSSSLGSSYEQYF,TGTGCCAGCAGCTCCTCCCTGGGGAGCTCCTACGAGCAGTACTTC
TRBD1,TRBV5-5,few,TRBJ1-2,CASSPRLRTGEGGYTF,TGTGCCAGCAGCCCGCGGCTTAGGACAGGGGAGGGTGGCTACACCTTC
TRBD1,TRBV11-2,once,TRBJ1-1,CASSLTGGWAEAFF,TGTGCCAGCAGCTTAACAGGGGGGTGGGCTGAAGCTTTCTTT
TRBD1,TRBV27,-,TRBJ2-7,CASSFDRGPYEQYF,TGTGCCAGCAGTTTCGACAGGGGGCCCTACGAGCAGTACTTC
-,TRBV25-1,-,TRBJ2-1,CASSAAGPSYNEQFF,TGTGCCAGCAGTGCTGCAGGGCCCTCCTACAATGAGCAGTTCTTC
TRBD1,TRBV5-8,few,TRBJ2-3,CASSLDRADTQYF,TGTGCCAGCAGCCTGGACAGGGCAGATACGCAGTATTTT
-,TRBV5-1,-,TRBJ2-7,CASSKGGEFEQYF,TGCGCCAGCAGTAAGGGCGGGGAGTTCGAGCAGTACTTC
-,TRBV7-2,-,TRBJ1-4,CASSLMGPNEKLFF,TGTGCCAGCAGCTTAATGGGGCCTAATGAAAAACTGTTTTTT
TRBD2,TRBV6-5,-,TRBJ2-3,CASLGGAIDTQYF,TGTGCCAGCCTCGGGGGGGCCATAGATACGCAGTATTTT
-,TRBV30,-,TRBJ1-2,CAWWDKTARNYGYTF,TGTGCCTGGTGGGATAAGACAGCAAGAAACTATGGCTACACCTTC
-,TRBV5-1,-,TRBJ1-1,CASSLSTQGPEAFF,TGCGCCAGCAGCTTGTCCACTCAGGGCCCTGAAGCTTTCTTT
-,TRBV10-1,-,TRBJ2-7,CASSGTIGYEQYF,TGCGCCAGCAGTGGTACGATCGGCTACGAGCAGTACTTC
TRBD1,TRBV5-4,-,TRBJ2-3,CASSFPGGSTDTQYF,TGTGCCAGCAGCTTCCCAGGGGGAAGCACAGATACGCAGTATTTT
-,TRBV6-2/TRBV6-3,-,TRBJ2-7,CASSQDWGAEQYF,TGTGCCAGCAGTCAAGACTGGGGCGCCGAGCAGTACTTC
TRBD1,TRBV4-3,-,TRBJ2-1,CASSQEGQGGFYNEQFF,TGCGCCAGCAGCCAAGAAGGACAGGGCGGATTCTACAATGAGCAGTTCTTC
-,TRBV5-6,-,TRBJ2-3,CASSNRGGGTDTQYF,TGTGCCAGCAGCAACAGGGGCGGGGGCACAGATACGCAGTATTTT
-,TRBV7-6,-,TRBJ2-7,CASSFGASYEQYF,TGTGCCAGCAGCTTTGGGGCCTCCTACGAGCAGTACTTC
-,TRBV4-1,-,TRBJ2-7,CASSQEPSSYEQYF,TGCGCCAGCAGCCAAGAACCGAGCTCCTACGAGCAGTACTTC
TRBD2,TRBV3-1/TRBV3-2,-,TRBJ2-7,CASSPSGRENDEQYF,TGTGCCAGCTCACCCAGCGGGAGGGAGAACGACGAGCAGTACTTC
-,TRBV6-5,-,TRBJ2-2,CASRGSGERTGELFF,TGTGCCAGCAGAGGTTCAGGGGAGAGGACCGGGGAGCTGTTTTTT